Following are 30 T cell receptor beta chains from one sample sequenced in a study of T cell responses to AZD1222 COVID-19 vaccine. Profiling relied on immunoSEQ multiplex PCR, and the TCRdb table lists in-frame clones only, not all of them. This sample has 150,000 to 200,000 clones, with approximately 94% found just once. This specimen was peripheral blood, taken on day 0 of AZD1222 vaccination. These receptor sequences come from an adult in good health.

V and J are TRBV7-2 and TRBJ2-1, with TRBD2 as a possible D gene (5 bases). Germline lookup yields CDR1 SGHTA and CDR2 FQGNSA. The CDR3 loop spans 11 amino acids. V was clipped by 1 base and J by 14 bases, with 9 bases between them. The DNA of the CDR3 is TGTGCCAGCAGCTTAGGGGAGACGGAGTTCTTC. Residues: CASSLGETEFF.

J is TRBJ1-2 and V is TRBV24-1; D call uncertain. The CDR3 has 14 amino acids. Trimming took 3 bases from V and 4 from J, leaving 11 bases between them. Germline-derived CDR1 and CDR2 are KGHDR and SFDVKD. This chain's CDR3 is CATSDQNWGYGYTF. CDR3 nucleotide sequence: TGTGCCACCAGTGATCAAAATTGGGGCTATGGCTACACCTTC.

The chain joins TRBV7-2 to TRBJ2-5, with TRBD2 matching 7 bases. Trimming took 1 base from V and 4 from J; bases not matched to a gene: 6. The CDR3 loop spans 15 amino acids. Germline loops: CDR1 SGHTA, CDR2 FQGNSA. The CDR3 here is CASSLDGRPGETQYF. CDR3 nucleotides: TGTGCCAGCAGCTTAGACGGGAGGCCGGGAGAGACCCAGTACTTC. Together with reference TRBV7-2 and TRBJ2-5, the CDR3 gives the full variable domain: GAGVSQSPSNKVTEKGKDVELRCDPISGHTALYWYRQSLGQGLEFLIYFQGNSAPDKSGLPSDRFSAERTGGSVSTLTIQRTQQEDSAVYLCASSLDGRPGETQYFGPGTRLLVL.

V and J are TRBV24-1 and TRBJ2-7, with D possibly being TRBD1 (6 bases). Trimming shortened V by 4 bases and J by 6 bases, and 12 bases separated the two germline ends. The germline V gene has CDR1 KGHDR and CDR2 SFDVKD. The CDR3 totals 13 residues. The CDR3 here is CATSELTGSEQYF. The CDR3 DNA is TGTGCCACCAGTGAGTTAACAGGGAGCGAGCAGTACTTC.

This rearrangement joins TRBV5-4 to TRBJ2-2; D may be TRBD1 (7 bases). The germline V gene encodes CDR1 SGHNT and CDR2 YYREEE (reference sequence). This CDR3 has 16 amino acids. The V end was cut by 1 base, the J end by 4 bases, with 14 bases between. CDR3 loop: CASSLSRQGGTGELFF. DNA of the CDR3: TGTGCCAGCAGCTTGTCCCGGCAGGGGGGCACCGGGGAGCTGTTTTTT.

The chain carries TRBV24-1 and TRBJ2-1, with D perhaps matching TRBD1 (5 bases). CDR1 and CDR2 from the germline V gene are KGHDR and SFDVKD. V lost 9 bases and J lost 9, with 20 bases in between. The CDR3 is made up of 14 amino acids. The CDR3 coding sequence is TGTGCCACCTCCCTGGGGCACGGTCCGAGTGAGCAGTTCTTC. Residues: CATSLGHGPSEQFF.

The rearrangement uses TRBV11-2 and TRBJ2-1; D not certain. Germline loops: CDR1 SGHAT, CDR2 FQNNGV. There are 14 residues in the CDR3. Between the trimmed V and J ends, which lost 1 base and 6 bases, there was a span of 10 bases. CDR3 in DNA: TGTGCCAGCAGCTTAGCTCGCCCGCCCAATGAGCAGTTCTTC. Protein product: CASSLARPPNEQFF.

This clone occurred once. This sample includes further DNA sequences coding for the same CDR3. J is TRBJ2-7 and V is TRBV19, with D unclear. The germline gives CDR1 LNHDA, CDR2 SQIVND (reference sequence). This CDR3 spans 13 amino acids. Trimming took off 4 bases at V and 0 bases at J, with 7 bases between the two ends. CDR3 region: CASSSGSSYEQYF. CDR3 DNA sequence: TGTGCCAGTAGTAGTGGAAGCTCCTACGAGCAGTACTTC.

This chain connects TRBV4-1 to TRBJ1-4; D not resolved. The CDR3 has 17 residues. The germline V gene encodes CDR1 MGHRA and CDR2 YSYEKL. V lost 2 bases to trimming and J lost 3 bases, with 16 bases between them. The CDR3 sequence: CASSQTSARSANEKLFF. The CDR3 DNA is TGCGCCAGCAGCCAAACCTCGGCCCGTTCGGCTAATGAAAAACTGTTTTTT.

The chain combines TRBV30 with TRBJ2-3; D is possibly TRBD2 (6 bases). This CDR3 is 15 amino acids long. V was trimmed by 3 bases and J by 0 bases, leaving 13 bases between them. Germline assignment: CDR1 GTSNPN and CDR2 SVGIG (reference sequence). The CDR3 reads CAWSQATRSTDTQYF. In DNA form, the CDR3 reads TGTGCCTGGAGCCAGGCGACTAGGAGCACAGATACGCAGTATTTT.

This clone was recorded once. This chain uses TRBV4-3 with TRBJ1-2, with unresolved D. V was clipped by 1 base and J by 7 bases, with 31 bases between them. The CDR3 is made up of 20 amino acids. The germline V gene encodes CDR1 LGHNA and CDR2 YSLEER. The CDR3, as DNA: TGCGCCAGCAGCCAAGGGTCGCGTGGTCGGGGATTCTCCCCGTGGGGTGGCTACACCTTC. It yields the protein CASSQGSRGRGFSPWGGYTF.

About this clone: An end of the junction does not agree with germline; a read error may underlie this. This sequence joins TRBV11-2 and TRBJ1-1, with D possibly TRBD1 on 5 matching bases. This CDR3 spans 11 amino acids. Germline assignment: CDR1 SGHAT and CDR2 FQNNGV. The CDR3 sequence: CASSLGGTQRF. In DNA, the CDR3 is TGTGCCAGCAGCTTAGGTGGGACCCAACGCTTT.

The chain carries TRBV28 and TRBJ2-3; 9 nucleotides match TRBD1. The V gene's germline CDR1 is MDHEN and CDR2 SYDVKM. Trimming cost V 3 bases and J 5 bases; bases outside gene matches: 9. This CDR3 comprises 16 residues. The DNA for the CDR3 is TGTGCCAGCAGTTTCGGTACGGGACAGGGTGAAGATACGCAGTATTTT. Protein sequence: CASSFGTGQGEDTQYF.

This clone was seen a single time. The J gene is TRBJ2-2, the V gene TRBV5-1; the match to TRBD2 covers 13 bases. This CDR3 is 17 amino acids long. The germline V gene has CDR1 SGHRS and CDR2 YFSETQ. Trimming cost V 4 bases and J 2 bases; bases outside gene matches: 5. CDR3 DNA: TGCGCCAGCAGCCAGACTAGCGGGAGGCTAAACACCGGGGAGCTGTTTTTT. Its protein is CASSQTSGRLNTGELFF. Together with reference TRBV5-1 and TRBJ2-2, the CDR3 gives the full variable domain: KAGVTQTPRYLIKTRGQQVTLSCSPISGHRSVSWYQQTPGQGLQFLFEYFSETQRNKGNFPGRFSGRQFSNSRSEMNVSTLELGDSALYLCASSQTSGRLNTGELFFGEGSRLTVL.

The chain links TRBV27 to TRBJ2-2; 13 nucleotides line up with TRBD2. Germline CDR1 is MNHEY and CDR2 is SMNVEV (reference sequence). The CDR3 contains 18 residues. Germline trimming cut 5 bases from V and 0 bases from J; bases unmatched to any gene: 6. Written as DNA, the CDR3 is TGTGCCAGCAGTCCCCCGGGACTAGCGGGGTCGAACACCGGGGAGCTGTTTTTT. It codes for CASSPPGLAGSNTGELFF.

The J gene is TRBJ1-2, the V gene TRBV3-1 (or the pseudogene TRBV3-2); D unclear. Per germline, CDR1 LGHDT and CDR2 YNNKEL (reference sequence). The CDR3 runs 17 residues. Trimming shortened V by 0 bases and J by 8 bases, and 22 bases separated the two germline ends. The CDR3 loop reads CASSQDSLAGTAMGYTF. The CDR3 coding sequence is TGTGCCAGCAGCCAAGACTCGCTTGCGGGAACGGCTATGGGCTACACCTTC.

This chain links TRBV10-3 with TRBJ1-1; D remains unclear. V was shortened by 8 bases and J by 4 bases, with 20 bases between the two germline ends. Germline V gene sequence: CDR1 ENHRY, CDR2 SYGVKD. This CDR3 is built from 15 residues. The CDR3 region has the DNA TGTGCCATCTTACCGGGTGGGGTGAGGAGCACTGAAGCTTTCTTT. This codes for CAILPGGVRSTEAFF.

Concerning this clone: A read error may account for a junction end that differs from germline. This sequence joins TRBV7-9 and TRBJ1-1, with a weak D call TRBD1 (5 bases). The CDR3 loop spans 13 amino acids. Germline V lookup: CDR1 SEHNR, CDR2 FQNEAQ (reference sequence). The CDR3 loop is CASSLNPDTEAFF. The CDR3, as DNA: TGTGCCAGCAGCCTAAACCCGGACACAGAAGCTTTCTTT.

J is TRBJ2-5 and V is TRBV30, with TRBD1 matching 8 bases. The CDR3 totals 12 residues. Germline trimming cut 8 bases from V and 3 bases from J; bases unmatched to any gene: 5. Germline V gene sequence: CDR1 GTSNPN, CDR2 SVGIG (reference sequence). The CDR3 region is CAGSTGEETQYF. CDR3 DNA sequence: TGTGCCGGATCGACAGGGGAAGAGACCCAGTACTTC.

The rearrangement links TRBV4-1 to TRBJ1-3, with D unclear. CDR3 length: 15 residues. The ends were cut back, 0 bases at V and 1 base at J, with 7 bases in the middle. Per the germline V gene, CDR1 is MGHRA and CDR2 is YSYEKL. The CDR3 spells CASSQDLGSGNTIYF. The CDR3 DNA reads TGCGCCAGCAGCCAAGATCTAGGGTCTGGAAACACCATATATTTT.

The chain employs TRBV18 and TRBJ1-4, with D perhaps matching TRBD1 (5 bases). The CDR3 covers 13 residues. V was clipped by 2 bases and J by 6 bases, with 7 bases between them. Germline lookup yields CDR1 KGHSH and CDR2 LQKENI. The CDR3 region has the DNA TGTGCCAGCTCACCAGGGGCAGATGAAAAACTGTTTTTT. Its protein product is CASSPGADEKLFF.

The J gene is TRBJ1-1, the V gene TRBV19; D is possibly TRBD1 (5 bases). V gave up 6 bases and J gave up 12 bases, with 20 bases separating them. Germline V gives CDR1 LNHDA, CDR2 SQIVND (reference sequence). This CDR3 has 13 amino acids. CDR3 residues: CASSTIGGLGTFF. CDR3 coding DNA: TGTGCCAGTAGCACCATTGGGGGGTTGGGGACTTTCTTT.

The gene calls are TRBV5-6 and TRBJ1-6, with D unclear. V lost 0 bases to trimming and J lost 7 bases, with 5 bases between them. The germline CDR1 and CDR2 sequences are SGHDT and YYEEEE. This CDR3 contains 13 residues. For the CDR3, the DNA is TGTGCCAGCAGCTTGGGGCCGAATTCACCCCTCCACTTT. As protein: CASSLGPNSPLHF.

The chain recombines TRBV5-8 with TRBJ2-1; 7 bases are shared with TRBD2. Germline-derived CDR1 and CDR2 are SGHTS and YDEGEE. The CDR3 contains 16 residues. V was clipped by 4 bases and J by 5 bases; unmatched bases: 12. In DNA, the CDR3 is TGTGCCAGCAGCCTCTACTCAGGGACTACGAACAATGAGCAGTTCTTC. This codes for CASSLYSGTTNNEQFF.

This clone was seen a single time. The CDR3 bases are TGTGCCAGCAGCCCGGGGACTAGCGGTCCGAGGCCAGATACGCAGTATTTT. Amino acids: CASSPGTSGPRPDTQYF. The chain recombines TRBV11-3 with TRBJ2-3; 11 nucleotides agree with TRBD2. Germline V gene lookup returns CDR1 SGHNT and CDR2 YENEEA. V was pared by 5 bases and J by 4 bases, with 11 bases of the junction left unmatched. The CDR3 sequence is 17 residues long.

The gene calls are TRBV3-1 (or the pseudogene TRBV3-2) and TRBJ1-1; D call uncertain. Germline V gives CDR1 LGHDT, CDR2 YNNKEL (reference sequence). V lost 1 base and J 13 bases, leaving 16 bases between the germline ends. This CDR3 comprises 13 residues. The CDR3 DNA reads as TGTGCCAGCAGCCAAGCTGGGGAGAGGAAGGGTTTCTTT. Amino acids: CASSQAGERKGFF.

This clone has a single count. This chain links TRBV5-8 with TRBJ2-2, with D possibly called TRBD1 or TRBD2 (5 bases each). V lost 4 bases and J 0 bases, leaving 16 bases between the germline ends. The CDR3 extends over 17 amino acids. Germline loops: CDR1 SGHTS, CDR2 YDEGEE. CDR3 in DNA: TGTGCCAGCAGCAAAGACCCGGGACGGGCGAACACCGGGGAGCTGTTTTTT. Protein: CASSKDPGRANTGELFF.

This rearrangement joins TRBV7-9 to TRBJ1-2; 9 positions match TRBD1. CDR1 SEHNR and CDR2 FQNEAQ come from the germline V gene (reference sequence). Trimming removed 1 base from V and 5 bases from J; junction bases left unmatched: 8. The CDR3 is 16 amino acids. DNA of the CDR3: TGTGCCAGCAGCTTAGTCGCGGACAGGGGAGATTATGGCTACACCTTC. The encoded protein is CASSLVADRGDYGYTF.

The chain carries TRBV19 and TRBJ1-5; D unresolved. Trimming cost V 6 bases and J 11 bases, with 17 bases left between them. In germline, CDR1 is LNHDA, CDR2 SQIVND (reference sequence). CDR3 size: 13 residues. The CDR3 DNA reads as TGTGCCAGTAGCCAGAAGGCGGTACGTGCCCAGCATTTT. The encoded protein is CASSQKAVRAQHF. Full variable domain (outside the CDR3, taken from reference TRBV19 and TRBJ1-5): DGGITQSPKYLFRKEGQNVTLSCEQNLNHDAMYWYRQDPGQGLRLIYYSQIVNDFQKGDIAEGYSVSREKKESFPLTVTSAQKNPTAFYLCASSQKAVRAQHFGDGTRLSIL.

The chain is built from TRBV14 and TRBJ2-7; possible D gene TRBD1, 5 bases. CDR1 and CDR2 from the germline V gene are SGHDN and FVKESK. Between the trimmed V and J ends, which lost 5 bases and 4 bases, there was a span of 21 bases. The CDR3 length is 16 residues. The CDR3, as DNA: TGTGCCAGCAGCTACGTACATTGGGCAGGGCTGTACGAGCAGTACTTC. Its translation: CASSYVHWAGLYEQYF. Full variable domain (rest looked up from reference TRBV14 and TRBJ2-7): EAGVTQFPSHSVIEKGQTVTLRCDPISGHDNLYWYRRVMGKEIKFLLHFVKESKQDESGMPNNRFLAERTGGTYSTLKVQPAELEDSGVYFCASSYVHWAGLYEQYFGPGTRLTVT.